The 2 T cell receptor beta chains below were found in one sample sequenced in a study of blood T cell repertoires in COVID-19. TCRdb's copy holds only in-frame clones and misses some; the assay was immunoSEQ multiplex PCR. The repertoire has over 250,000 clones, around 87% of them found once; the top ten carry about 2.1%. Material for sequencing was peripheral blood. The receptors were gathered from a woman between 50 and 59 years old with acute or convalescent COVID-19.

This sequence joins TRBV5-1 and TRBJ1-2, with 8 bases lining up with TRBD1. The CDR3 totals 14 residues. With V trimmed by 0 bases and J by 2 bases, 0 bases remained unmatched. Germline V lookup: CDR1 SGHRS, CDR2 YFSETQ. The CDR3, as DNA: TGCGCCAGCAGCTTGGGGGACAGGAACTATGGCTACACCTTC. Translated: CASSLGDRNYGYTF.

The chain joins TRBV3-1 (or the pseudogene TRBV3-2) to TRBJ2-1; D remains unclear. Germline V gives CDR1 LGHDT, CDR2 YNNKEL (reference sequence). Trimming removed 0 bases at V and 2 bases at J, with 8 bases between. The CDR3 spans 15 residues. This CDR3 is CASSQDLTAYNEQFF. The CDR3 bases are TGTGCCAGCAGCCAAGATCTCACAGCCTACAATGAGCAGTTCTTC.